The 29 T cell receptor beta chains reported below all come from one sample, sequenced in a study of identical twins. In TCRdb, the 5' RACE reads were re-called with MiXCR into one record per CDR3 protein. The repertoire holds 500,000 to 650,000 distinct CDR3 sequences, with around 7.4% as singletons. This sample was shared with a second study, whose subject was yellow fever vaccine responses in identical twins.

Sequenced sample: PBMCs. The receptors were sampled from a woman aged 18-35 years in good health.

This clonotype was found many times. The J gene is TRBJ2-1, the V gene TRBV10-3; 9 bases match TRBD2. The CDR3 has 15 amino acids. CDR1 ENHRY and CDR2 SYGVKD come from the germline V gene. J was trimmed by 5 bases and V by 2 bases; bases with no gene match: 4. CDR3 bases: TGTGCCATCAGTGAGACTAGCGGGTCCCACAATGAGCAGTTCTTC. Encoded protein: CAISETSGSHNEQFF.

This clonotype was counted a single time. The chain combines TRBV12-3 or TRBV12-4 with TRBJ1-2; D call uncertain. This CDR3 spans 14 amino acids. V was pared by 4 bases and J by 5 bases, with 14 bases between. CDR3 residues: CASSWGTEGYGYTF. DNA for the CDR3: TGTGCCAGCAGTTGGGGTACAGAGGGTTATGGCTACACCTTC.

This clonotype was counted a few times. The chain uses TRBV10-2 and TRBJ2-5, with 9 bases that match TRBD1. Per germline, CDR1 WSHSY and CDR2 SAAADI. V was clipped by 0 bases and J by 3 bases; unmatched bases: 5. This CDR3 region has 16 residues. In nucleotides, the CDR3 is TGCGCCAGCAGTGAGTCCTGGGACAGGGTAAAAGAGACCCAGTACTTC. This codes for CASSESWDRVKETQYF.

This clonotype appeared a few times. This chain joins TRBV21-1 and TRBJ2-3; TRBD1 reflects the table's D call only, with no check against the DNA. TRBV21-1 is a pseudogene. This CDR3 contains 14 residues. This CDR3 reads CASSDRDSTDTQYF. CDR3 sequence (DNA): TGTGCCAGCAGCGACCGGGACAGCACAGATACGCAGTATTTT.

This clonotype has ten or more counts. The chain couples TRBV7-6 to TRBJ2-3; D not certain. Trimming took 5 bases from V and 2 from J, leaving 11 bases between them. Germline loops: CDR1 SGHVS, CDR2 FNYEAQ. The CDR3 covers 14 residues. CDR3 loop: CASSTYNPTDTQYF. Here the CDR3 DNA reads TGTGCCAGCAGCACGTATAACCCCACAGATACGCAGTATTTT.

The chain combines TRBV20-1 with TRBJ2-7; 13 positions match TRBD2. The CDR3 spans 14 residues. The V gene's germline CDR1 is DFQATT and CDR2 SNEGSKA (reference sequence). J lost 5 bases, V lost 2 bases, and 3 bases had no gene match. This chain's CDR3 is CSARQGLAGNEQYF. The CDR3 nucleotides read TGCAGTGCTAGACAGGGACTAGCGGGAAACGAGCAGTACTTC.

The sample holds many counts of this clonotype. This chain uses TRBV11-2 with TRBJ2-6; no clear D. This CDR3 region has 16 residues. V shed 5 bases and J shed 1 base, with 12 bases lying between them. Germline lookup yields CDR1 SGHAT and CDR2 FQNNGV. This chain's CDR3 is CASSPKLSSGANVLTF. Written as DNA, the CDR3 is TGTGCCAGCAGCCCCAAGTTGTCTTCTGGGGCCAACGTCCTGACTTTC.

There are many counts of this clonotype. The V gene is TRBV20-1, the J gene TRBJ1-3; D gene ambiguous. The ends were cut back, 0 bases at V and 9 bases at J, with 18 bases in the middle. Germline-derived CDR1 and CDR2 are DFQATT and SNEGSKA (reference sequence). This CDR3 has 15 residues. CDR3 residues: CSARDPRAGSATIYF. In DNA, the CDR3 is TGCAGTGCTAGAGATCCTAGGGCAGGCAGTGCCACCATATATTTT.

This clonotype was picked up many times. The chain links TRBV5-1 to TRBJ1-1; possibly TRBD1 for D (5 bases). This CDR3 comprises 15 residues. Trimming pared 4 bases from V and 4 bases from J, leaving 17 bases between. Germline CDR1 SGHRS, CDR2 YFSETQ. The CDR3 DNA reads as TGCGCCAGCAGCCCTGCCGGGCCGGGGGGCACTGAAGCTTTCTTT. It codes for CASSPAGPGGTEAFF. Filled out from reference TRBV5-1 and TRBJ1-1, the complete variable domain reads KAGVTQTPRYLIKTRGQQVTLSCSPISGHRSVSWYQQTPGQGLQFLFEYFSETQRNKGNFPGRFSGRQFSNSRSEMNVSTLELGDSALYLCASSPAGPGGTEAFFGQGTRLTVV.

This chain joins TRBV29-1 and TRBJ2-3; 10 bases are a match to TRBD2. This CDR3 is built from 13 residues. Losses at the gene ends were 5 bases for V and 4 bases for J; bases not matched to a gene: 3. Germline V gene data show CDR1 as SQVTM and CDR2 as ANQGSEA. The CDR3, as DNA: TGCAGCGTTACTAGCGGGATTGCAGATACGCAGTATTTT. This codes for CSVTSGIADTQYF.

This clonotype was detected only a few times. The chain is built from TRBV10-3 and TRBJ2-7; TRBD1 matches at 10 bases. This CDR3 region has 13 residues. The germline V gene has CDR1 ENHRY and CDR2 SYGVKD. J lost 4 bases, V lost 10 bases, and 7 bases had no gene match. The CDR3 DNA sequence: TGTGCCACCCGGACAGGGGGTCTGTACGAGCAGTACTTC. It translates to CATRTGGLYEQYF.

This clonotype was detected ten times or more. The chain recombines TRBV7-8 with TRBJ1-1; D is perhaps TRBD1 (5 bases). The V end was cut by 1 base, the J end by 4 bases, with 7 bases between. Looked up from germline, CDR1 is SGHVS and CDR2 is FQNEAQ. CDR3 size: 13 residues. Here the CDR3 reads CASSLGGITEAFF. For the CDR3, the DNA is TGTGCCAGCAGCTTAGGGGGGATCACTGAAGCTTTCTTT.

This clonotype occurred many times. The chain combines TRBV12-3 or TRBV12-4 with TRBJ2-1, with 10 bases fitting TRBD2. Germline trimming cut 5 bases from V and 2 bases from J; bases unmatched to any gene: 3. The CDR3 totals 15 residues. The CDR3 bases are TGTGCCAGCAGTCATAGCGGGGGGCCCTACAATGAGCAGTTCTTC. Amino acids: CASSHSGGPYNEQFF.

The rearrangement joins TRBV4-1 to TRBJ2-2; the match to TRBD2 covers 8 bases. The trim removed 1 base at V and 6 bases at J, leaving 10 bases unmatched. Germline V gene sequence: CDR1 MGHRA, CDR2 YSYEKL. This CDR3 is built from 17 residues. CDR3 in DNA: TGCGCCAGCAGCCAAGTTAATATGGGACTAGACGCCGGGGAGCTGTTTTTT. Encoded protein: CASSQVNMGLDAGELFF.

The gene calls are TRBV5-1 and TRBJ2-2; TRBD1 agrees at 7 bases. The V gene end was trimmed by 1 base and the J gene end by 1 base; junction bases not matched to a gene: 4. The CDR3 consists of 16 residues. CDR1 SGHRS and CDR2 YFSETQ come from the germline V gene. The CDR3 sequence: CASSLLGDRNTGELFF. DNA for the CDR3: TGCGCCAGCAGCTTGTTGGGGGACAGGAACACCGGGGAGCTGTTTTTT.

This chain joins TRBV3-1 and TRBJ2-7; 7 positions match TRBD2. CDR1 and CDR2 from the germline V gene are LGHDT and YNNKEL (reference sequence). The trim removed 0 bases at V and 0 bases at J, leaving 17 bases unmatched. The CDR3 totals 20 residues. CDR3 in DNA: TGTGCCAGCAGCCAAGATTCTGCGTCCCATTTTCTAGCGGCCTCCTACGAGCAGTACTTC. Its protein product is CASSQDSASHFLAASYEQYF.

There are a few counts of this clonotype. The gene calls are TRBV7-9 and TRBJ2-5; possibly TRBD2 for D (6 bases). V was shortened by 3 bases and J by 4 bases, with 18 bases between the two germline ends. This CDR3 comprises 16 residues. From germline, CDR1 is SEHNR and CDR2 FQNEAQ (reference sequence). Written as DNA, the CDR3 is TGTGCCAGCAGCTTCAAGGCTAGCGTATCGCGAGAGACCCAGTACTTC. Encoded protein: CASSFKASVSRETQYF.

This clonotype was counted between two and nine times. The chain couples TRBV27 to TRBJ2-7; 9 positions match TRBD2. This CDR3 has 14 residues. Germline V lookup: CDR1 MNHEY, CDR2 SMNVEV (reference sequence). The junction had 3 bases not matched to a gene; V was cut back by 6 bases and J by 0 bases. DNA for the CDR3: TGTGCCAGCAGCAGTAGCGGGGGCTCCTACGAGCAGTACGTC. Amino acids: CASSSSGGSYEQYV.

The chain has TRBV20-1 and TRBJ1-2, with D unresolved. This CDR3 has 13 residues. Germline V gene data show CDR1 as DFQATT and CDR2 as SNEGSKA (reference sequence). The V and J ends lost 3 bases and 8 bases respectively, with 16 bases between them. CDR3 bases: TGCAGTGCTAGGACGGACGTGATCGGGGGCTACACCTTC. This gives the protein CSARTDVIGGYTF.

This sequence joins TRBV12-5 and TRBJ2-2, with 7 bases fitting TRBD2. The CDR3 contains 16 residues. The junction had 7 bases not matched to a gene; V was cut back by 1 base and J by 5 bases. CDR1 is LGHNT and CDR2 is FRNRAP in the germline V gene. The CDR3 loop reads CASGLGTSEGTGELFF. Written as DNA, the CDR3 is TGTGCTAGTGGTTTGGGCACTAGCGAGGGGACCGGGGAGCTGTTTTTT.

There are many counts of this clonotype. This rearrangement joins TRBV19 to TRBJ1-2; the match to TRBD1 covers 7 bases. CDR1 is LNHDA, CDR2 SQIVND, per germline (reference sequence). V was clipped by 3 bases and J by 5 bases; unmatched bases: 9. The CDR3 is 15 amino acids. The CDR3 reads CASSISITGDYGYTF. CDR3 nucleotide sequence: TGTGCCAGTAGTATCTCAATCACAGGGGATTATGGCTACACCTTC.

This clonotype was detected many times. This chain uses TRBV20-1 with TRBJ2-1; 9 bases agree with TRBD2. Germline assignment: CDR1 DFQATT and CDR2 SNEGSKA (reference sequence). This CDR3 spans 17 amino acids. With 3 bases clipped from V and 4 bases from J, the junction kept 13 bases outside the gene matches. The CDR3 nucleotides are TGCAGTGCTAGGGGGAGCGGGGGGCCTGTTTGGTACAATGAGCAGTTCTTC. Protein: CSARGSGGPVWYNEQFF.

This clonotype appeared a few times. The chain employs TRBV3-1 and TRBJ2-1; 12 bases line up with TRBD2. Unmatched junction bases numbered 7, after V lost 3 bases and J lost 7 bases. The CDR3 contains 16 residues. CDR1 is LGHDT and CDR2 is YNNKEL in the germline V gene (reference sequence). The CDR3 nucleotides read TGTGCCAGCAGCCATCTAGCGGGAGGGGGTCGGAATGAGCAGTTCTTC. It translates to CASSHLAGGGRNEQFF.

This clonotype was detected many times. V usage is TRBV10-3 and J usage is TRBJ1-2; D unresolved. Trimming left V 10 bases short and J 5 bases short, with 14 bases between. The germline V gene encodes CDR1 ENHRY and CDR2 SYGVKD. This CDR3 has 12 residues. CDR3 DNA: TGTGCCACCCAGGAAACCGTATATGGCTACACCTTC. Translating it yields CATQETVYGYTF.

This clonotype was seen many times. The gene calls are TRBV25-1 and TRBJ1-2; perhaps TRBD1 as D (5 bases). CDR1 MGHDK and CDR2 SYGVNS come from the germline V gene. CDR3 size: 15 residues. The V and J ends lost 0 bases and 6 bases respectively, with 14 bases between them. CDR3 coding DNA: TGTGCCAGCAGTGAATATAAGGGGCGTCGAGATGGCTACACCTTC. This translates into CASSEYKGRRDGYTF.

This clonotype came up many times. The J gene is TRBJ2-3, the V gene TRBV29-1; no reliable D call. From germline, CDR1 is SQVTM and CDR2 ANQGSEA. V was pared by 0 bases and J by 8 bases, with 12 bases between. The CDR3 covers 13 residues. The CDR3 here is CSVEDLGRVTQYF. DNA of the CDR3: TGCAGCGTTGAAGACTTAGGTCGGGTTACGCAGTATTTT.

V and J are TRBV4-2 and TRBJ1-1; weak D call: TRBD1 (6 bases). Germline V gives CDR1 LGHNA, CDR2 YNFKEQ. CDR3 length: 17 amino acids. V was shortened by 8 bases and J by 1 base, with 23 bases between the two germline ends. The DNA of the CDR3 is TGTGCCAGCGGGTCGTTTGAGCTGGGACACTCGAACACTGAAGCTTTCTTT. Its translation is CASGSFELGHSNTEAFF.

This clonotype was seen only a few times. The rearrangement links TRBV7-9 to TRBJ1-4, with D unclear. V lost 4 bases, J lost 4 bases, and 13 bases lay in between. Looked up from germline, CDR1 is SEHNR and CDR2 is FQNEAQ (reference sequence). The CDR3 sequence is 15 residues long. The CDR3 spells CASSSRVGINEKLFF. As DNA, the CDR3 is TGTGCCAGCAGCTCCCGAGTGGGCATTAATGAAAAACTGTTTTTT. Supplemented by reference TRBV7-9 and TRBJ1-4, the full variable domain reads DTGVSQNPRHKITKRGQNVTFRCDPISEHNRLYWYRQTLGQGPEFLTYFQNEAQLEKSRLLSDRFSAERPKGSFSTLEIQRTEQGDSAMYLCASSSRVGINEKLFFGSGTQLSVL.

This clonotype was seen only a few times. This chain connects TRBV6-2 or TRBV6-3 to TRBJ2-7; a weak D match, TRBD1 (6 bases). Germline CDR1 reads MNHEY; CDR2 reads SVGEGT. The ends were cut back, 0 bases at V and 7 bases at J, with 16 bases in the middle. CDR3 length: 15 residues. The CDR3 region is CASSYSSLTGKEQYF. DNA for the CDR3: TGTGCCAGCAGTTACTCGAGTTTGACAGGTAAAGAGCAGTACTTC.